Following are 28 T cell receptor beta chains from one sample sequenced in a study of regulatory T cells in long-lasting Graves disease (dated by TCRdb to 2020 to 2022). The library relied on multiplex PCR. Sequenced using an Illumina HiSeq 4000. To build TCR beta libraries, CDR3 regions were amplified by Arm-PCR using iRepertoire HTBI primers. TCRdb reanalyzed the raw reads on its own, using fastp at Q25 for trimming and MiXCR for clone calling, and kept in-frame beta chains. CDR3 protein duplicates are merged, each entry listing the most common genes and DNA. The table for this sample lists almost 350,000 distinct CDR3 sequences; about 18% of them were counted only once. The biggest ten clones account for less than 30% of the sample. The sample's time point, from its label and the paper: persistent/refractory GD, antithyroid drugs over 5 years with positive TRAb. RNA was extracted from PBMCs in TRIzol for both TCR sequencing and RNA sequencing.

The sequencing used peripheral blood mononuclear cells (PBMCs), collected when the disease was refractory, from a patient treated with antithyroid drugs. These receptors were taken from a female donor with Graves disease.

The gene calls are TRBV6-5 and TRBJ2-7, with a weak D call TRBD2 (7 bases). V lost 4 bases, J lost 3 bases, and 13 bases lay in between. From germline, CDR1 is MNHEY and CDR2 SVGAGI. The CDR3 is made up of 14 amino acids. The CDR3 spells CASSSRGHDYEQYF. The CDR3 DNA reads TGTGCCAGCAGTTCGCGGGGGCATGACTACGAGCAGTACTTC.

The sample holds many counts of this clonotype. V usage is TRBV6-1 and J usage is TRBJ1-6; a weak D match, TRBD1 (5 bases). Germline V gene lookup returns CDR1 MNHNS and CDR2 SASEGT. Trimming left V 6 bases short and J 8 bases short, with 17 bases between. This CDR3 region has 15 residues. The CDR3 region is CASRPQGTVDSPLHF. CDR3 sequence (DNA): TGTGCCAGCAGACCCCAAGGGACGGTCGATTCACCCCTCCACTTT.

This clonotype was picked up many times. CDR3 sequence: CASSLELYTEAFF. DNA of the CDR3: TGTGCCAGCAGTTTAGAGCTATACACTGAAGCTTTCTTT. The gene calls are TRBV12-3 or TRBV12-4 and TRBJ1-1; D remains ambiguous. The V gene lost 1 base and the J gene lost 3 bases, with 6 bases spanning the gap. The CDR3 has 13 residues.

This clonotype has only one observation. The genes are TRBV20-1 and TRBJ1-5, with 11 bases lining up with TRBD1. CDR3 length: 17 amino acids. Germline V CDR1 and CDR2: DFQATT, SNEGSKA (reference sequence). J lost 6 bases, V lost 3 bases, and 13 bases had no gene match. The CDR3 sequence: CSASAGTGGYEVQPQHF. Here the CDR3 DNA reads TGCAGTGCTAGCGCGGGGACAGGGGGTTATGAGGTTCAGCCCCAGCATTTT.

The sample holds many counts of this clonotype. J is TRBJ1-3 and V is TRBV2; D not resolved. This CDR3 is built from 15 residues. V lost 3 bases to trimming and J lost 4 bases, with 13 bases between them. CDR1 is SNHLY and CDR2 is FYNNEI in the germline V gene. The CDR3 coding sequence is TGTGCCAGCAGTGATTGGGCCGTCGTAGGAAACACCATATATTTT. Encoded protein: CASSDWAVVGNTIYF.

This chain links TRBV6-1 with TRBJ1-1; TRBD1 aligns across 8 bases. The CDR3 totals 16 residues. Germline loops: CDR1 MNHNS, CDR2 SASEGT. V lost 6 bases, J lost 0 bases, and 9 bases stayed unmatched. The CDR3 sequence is CASSPQGARVNTEAFF. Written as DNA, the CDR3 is TGTGCCAGCAGCCCGCAGGGGGCTCGAGTGAACACTGAAGCTTTCTTT.

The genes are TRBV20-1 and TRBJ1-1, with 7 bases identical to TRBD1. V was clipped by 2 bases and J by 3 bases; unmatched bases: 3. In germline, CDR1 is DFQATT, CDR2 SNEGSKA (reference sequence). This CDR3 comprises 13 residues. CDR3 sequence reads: CSARTGADTEAFF. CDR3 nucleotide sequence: TGCAGTGCTAGAACAGGGGCCGACACTGAAGCTTTCTTT.

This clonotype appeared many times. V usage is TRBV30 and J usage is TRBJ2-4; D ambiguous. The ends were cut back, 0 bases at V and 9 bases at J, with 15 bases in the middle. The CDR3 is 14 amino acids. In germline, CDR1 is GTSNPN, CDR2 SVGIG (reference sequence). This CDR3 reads CAWSVKDPKGIQYF. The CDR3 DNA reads TGTGCCTGGAGTGTAAAAGACCCCAAGGGCATTCAGTACTTC.

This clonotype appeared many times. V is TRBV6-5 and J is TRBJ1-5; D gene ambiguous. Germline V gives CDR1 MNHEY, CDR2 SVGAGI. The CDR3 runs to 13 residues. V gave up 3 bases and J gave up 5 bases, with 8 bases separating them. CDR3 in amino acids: CASSYYVDQPQHF. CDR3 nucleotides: TGTGCCAGCAGTTATTACGTGGATCAGCCCCAGCATTTT.

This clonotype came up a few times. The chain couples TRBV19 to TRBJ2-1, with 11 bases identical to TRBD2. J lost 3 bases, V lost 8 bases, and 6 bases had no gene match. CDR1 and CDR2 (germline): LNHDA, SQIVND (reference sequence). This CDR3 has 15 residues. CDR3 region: CASRETSGNYNEQFF. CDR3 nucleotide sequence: TGTGCCAGTCGAGAGACTAGCGGGAACTACAATGAGCAGTTCTTC.

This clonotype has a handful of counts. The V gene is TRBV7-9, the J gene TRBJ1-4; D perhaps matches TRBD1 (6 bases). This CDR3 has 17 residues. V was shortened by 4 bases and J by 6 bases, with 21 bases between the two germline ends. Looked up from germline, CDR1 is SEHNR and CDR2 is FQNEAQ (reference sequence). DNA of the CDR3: TGTGCCAGCAGCTCGACAGCTACTGGGACATGGGATGAAAAACTGTTTTTT. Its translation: CASSSTATGTWDEKLFF.

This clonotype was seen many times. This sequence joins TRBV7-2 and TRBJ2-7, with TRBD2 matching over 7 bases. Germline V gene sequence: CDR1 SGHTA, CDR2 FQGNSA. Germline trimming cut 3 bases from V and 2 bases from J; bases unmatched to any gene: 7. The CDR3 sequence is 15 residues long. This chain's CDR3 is CASSFRAGGTYEQYF. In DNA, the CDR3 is TGTGCCAGCAGCTTTCGTGCCGGGGGGACCTACGAGCAGTACTTC. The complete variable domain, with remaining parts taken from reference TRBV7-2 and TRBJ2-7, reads GAGVSQSPSNKVTEKGKDVELRCDPISGHTALYWYRQSLGQGLEFLIYFQGNSAPDKSGLPSDRFSAERTGGSVSTLTIQRTQQEDSAVYLCASSFRAGGTYEQYFGPGTRLTVT.

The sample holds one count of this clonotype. The CDR3 DNA follows: TGTGCCAGCAGCAATCGGGGACAGGAGAGGGTAGCCTACTTC. Its translation: CASSNRGQERVAYF. The chain uses TRBV3-1 and TRBJ2-7; 8 nucleotides agree with TRBD1. J was trimmed by 13 bases and V by 5 bases; bases with no gene match: 16. Germline CDR1 LGHDT, CDR2 YNNKEL (reference sequence). This CDR3 contains 14 residues.

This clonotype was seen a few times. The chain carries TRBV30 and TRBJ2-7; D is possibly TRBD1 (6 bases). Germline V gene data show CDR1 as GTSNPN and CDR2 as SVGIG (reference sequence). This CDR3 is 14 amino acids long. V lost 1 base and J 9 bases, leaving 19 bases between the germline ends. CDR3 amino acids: CAWSGDRILRVQYF. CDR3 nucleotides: TGTGCCTGGAGTGGAGACAGGATCTTACGAGTGCAGTACTTC.

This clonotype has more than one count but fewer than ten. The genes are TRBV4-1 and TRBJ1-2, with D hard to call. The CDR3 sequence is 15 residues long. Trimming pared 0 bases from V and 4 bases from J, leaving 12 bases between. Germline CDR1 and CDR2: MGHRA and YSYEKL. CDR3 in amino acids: CASSQDGWGSYGYTF. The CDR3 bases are TGCGCCAGCAGCCAAGATGGATGGGGAAGCTATGGCTACACCTTC.

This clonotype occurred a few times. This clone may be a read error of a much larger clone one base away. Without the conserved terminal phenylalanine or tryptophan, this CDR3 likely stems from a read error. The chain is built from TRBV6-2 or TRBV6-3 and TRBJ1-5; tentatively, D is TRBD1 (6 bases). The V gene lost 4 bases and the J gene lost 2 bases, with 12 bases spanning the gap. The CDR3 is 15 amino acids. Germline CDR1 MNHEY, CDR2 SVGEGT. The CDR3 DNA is TGTGCCAGCAGTTCCCATGGGGGCGGCAATCAGCCCCAGCATCTT. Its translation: CASSSHGGGNQPQHL.

The CDR3 region is CASGLTLGSGGPTTDTQYF. The CDR3 nucleotides are TGTGCTAGTGGTTTAACTCTAGGGAGCGGGGGGCCAACCACAGATACGCAGTATTTT. V usage is TRBV12-5 and J usage is TRBJ2-3, with 9 nucleotides matching TRBD2. The germline V gene encodes CDR1 LGHNT and CDR2 FRNRAP. Trimming at V came to 3 bases and at J to 2 bases, leaving 15 bases not matched to a gene. The CDR3 consists of 19 residues.

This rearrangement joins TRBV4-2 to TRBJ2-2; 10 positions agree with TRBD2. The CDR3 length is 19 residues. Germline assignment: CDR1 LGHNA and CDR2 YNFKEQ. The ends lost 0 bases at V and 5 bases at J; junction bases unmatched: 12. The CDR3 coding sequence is TGTGCCAGCAGCCAAGATCGGGGGCTAGCGGGAGTGGTGACCGGGGAGCTGTTTTTT. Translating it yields CASSQDRGLAGVVTGELFF.

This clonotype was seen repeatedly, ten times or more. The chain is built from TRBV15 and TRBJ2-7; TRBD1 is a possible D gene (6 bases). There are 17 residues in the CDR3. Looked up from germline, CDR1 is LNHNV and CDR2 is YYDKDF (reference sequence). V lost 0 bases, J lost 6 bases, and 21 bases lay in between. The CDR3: CATSRDRIGPTGREQYF. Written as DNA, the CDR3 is TGTGCCACCAGCAGAGATCGGATAGGCCCCACAGGGCGCGAGCAGTACTTC.

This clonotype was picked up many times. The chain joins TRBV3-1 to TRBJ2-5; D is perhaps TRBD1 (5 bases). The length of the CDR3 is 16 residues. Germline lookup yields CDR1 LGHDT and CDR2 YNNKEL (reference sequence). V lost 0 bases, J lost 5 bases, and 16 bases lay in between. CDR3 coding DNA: TGTGCCAGCAGCCAAGATTATCCAGGGTATTACGAGACCCAGTACTTC. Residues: CASSQDYPGYYETQYF.

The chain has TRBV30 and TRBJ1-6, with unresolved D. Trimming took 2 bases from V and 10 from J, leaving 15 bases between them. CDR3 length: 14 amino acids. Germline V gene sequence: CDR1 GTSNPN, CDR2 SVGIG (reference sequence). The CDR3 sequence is CAWSKDRQPSPLHF. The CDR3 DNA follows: TGTGCCTGGAGTAAGGACCGCCAGCCCTCACCCCTCCACTTT.

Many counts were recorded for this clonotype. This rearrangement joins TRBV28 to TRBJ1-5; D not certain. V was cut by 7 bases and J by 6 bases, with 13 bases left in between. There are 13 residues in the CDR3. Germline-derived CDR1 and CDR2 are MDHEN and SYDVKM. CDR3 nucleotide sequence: TGTGCCAGCATCGGACGAATAGGTCAGCCCCAGCATTTT. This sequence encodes CASIGRIGQPQHF.

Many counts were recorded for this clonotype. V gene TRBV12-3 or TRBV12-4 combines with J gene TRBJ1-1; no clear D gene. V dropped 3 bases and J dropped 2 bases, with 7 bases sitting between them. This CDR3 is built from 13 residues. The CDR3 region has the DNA TGTGCCAGCAGTTTTGGCTTTAACACTGAAGCTTTCTTT. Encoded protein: CASSFGFNTEAFF.

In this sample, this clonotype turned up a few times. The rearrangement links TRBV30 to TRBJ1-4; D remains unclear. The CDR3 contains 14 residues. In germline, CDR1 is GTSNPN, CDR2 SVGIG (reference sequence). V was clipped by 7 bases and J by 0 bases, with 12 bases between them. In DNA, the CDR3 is TGTGCCTCAGCAGTTGTTACAACTAATGAAAAACTGTTTTTT. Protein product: CASAVVTTNEKLFF.

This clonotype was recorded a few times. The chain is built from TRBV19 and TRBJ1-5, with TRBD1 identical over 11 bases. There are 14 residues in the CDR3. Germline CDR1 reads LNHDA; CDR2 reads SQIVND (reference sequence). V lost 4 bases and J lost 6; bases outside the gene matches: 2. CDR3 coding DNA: TGTGCCAGTAGTAGGGACAGGGGGGTTCAGCCCCAGCATTTT. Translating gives CASSRDRGVQPQHF.

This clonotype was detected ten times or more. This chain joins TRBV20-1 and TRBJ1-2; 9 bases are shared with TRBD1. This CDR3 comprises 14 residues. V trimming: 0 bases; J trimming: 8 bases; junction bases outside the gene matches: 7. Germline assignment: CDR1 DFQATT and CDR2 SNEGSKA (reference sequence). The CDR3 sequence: CSARDGQGIRGYTF. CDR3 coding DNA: TGCAGTGCTAGAGATGGACAGGGGATTCGAGGCTACACCTTC.

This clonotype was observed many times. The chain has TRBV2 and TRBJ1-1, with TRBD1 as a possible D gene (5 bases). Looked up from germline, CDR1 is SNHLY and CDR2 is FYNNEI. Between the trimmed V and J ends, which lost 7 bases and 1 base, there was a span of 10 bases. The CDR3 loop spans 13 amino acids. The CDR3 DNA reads TGTGCCAGCACGCTCCAGGGGAACACTGAAGCTTTCTTT. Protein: CASTLQGNTEAFF.

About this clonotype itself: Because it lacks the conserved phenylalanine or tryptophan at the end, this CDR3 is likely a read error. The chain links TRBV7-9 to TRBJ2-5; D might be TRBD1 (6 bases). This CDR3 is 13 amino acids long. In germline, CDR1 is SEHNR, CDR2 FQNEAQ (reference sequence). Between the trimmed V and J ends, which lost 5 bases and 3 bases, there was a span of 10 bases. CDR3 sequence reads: CASSVRGKETQYS. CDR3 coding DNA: TGTGCCAGCAGCGTCAGGGGAAAAGAGACCCAGTACTCC.